This entry lists 2 T cell receptor beta chains sequenced from one sample in a study of regulatory T cells in long-lasting Graves disease (dated by TCRdb to the early 2020s). For both TCR sequencing and RNA sequencing, RNA was extracted from PBMCs in TRIzol. Through fastp at Q25 and MiXCR, TCRdb rebuilt clones from the public reads, retaining in-frame beta chains. CDR3 protein sequences are deduplicated, and each keeps its most common genes and DNA. Across this sample there are some 800 distinct CDR3 sequences, with more than 75% seen only once. Roughly an eighth of the sample comes from the top ten. Sample: peripheral blood mononuclear cells (PBMCs), taken with antithyroid drug treatment, in newly diagnosed or persistent Graves disease (not recorded which). All receptors derive from a woman in her late teens or twenties with Graves disease. Donor details come from another sample of the same person, matched by shared clones.

The rearrangement joins TRBV5-5 to TRBJ2-3; D possibly corresponds to TRBD2 (6 bases). The length of the CDR3 is 17 residues. CDR1 and CDR2 (germline): SGHKS, YYEKEE (reference sequence). V lost 2 bases to trimming and J lost 0 bases, with 16 bases between them. In DNA, the CDR3 is TGTGCCAGCAGCTTTCCGGGGGAGGCATCTAGCACAGATACGCAGTATTTT. Its protein is CASSFPGEASSTDTQYF.

This chain connects TRBV5-6 to TRBJ1-2, with a weak D call TRBD1 (5 bases). CDR1 and CDR2 from the germline V gene are SGHDT and YYEEEE. The CDR3 contains 15 residues. Trimming took 4 bases from V and 2 from J, leaving 15 bases between them. CDR3 sequence reads: CASSPQTDRNYGYTF. The DNA for the CDR3 is TGTGCCAGCAGCCCGCAGACAGATCGAAACTATGGCTACACCTTC.